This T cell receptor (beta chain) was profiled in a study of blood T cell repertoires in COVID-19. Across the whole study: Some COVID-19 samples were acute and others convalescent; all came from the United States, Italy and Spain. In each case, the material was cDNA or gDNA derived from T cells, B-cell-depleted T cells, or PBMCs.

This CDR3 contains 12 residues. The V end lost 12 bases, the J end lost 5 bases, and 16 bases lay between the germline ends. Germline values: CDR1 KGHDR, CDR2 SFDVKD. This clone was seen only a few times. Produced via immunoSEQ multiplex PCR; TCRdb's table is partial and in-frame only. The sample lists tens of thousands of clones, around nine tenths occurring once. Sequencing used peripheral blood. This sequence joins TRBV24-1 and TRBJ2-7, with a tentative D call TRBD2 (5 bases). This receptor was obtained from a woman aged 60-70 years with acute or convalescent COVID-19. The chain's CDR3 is CAPGYGVHEQYF. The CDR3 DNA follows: TGTGCCCCCGGTTACGGGGTCCACGAGCAGTACTTC.